The rows below give T cell receptor beta chains drawn from one sample of a study of T-cell reconstitution after alpha-beta-depleted transplantation in children. TCRdb re-analysed the PCR reads in MiXCR, keeping a single row per CDR3 protein. In the table there are about 610,000 distinct CDR3 sequences, over 9.5% of which are singletons. This specimen was PBMCs from the stem cell graft donor, taken from the stem cell graft. The source of these receptors is a human donor who donated a stem cell graft to a child with acute myeloid leukemia. Each CDR3 is given with its conserved first and last residue. The order of the fields is J gene, D gene, V gene, clone size, CDR3 protein, CDR3 DNA. A D gene is named only where the DNA matches it firmly. Clone size, where shown, is once, few, many, or a class for clones that have expanded.

j_call: TRBJ2-3
d_call: TRBD1
v_call: TRBV29-1
clone_size: NA
cdr3_aa: CSVEGYEGAMDTQYF
cdr3_nt: TGCAGCGTTGAAGGCTACGAGGGGGCCATGGATACGCAGTATTTT

j_call: TRBJ2-7
d_call: NA
v_call: TRBV4-3
clone_size: few
cdr3_aa: CASSQDRDNTYEQYF
cdr3_nt: TGCGCCAGCAGCCAAGACCGGGACAACACCTACGAGCAGTACTTC

j_call: TRBJ2-3
d_call: NA
v_call: TRBV27
clone_size: NA
cdr3_aa: CASSLWADMQTDTQYF
cdr3_nt: TGTGCCAGCAGTTTATGGGCCGATATGCAAACAGATACGCAGTATTTT

j_call: TRBJ2-1
d_call: NA
v_call: TRBV20-1
clone_size: NA
cdr3_aa: CSAGSSSYNEQFF
cdr3_nt: TGCAGTGCTGGGTCCAGCTCCTACAATGAGCAGTTCTTC

j_call: TRBJ2-1
d_call: TRBD2
v_call: TRBV5-6
clone_size: few
cdr3_aa: CASSLILAGGYNEQFF
cdr3_nt: TGTGCCAGCAGCCTCATCTTAGCGGGAGGATACAATGAGCAGTTCTTC

j_call: TRBJ1-5
d_call: NA
v_call: TRBV27
clone_size: NA
cdr3_aa: CATSLLGPDSNQPQHF
cdr3_nt: TGTGCCACCTCATTACTGGGGCCGGATAGCAATCAGCCCCAGCATTTT

j_call: TRBJ1-5
d_call: TRBD1
v_call: TRBV4-3
clone_size: few
cdr3_aa: CASSQEGGDRDHQPQHF
cdr3_nt: TGCGCCAGCAGCCAAGAGGGAGGCGACAGGGACCATCAGCCCCAGCATTTT

j_call: TRBJ2-2
d_call: NA
v_call: TRBV7-2
clone_size: few
cdr3_aa: CASSLRAGGAGGNTGELFF
cdr3_nt: TGTGCCAGCAGCTTAAGGGCTGGGGGCGCTGGCGGTAACACCGGGGAGCTGTTTTTT

j_call: TRBJ2-7
d_call: NA
v_call: TRBV21-1
clone_size: NA
cdr3_aa: CASSKERGTSGRAYEQYF
cdr3_nt: TGTGCCAGCAGCAAAGAGAGAGGGACTAGCGGGAGGGCCTACGAGCAGTACTTC

j_call: TRBJ2-5
d_call: NA
v_call: TRBV12-3/TRBV12-4
clone_size: few
cdr3_aa: CASTKDRYQETQYF
cdr3_nt: TGTGCCAGCACCAAAGACAGATACCAAGAGACCCAGTACTTC

j_call: TRBJ2-7
d_call: NA
v_call: TRBV20-1
clone_size: NA
cdr3_aa: CSAPRRTTYEQYF
cdr3_nt: TGCAGTGCTCCCAGGCGGACTACCTACGAGCAGTACTTC

j_call: TRBJ2-7
d_call: NA
v_call: TRBV11-2
clone_size: NA
cdr3_aa: CASSLAGTLRGQYF
cdr3_nt: TGTGCCAGCAGCTTAGCGGGTACCCTACGAGGGCAGTACTTC

j_call: TRBJ2-1
d_call: NA
v_call: TRBV3-1
clone_size: few
cdr3_aa: CASSQEGTTNNEQFF
cdr3_nt: TGTGCCAGCAGCCAAGAAGGGACAACTAACAATGAGCAGTTCTTC

j_call: TRBJ2-1
d_call: TRBD1
v_call: TRBV24-1
clone_size: NA
cdr3_aa: CATSAPDRAYNEQFF
cdr3_nt: TGTGCCACCAGTGCCCCGGACAGGGCCTACAATGAGCAGTTCTTC

j_call: TRBJ1-5
d_call: NA
v_call: TRBV7-8
clone_size: NA
cdr3_aa: CASSFDHSNQPQHF
cdr3_nt: TGTGCCAGCAGCTTTGACCATAGCAATCAGCCCCAGCATTTT

j_call: TRBJ1-2
d_call: NA
v_call: TRBV4-2
clone_size: NA
cdr3_aa: CASSRGTGEANYGYTF
cdr3_nt: TGTGCCAGCAGCCGAGGAACGGGCGAAGCTAACTATGGCTACACCTTC

j_call: TRBJ2-3
d_call: TRBD2
v_call: TRBV4-2
clone_size: NA
cdr3_aa: CASSQASGRGDTQYF
cdr3_nt: TGTGCCAGCAGCCAAGCGAGCGGGAGGGGAGATACGCAGTATTTT

j_call: TRBJ2-3
d_call: NA
v_call: TRBV12-3/TRBV12-4
clone_size: many
cdr3_aa: CASSFGQRLGDTQYF
cdr3_nt: TGTGCCAGCAGTTTCGGCCAGCGGCTAGGAGATACGCAGTATTTT

j_call: TRBJ2-2
d_call: NA
v_call: TRBV5-1
clone_size: few
cdr3_aa: CASSLSNQGGATGELFF
cdr3_nt: TGCGCCAGCAGCTTGTCTAACCAGGGGGGTGCCACCGGGGAGCTGTTTTTT

j_call: TRBJ2-7
d_call: NA
v_call: TRBV3-1
clone_size: few
cdr3_aa: CASSQGVRASYEQYF
cdr3_nt: TGTGCCAGCAGCCAAGGGGTTAGAGCTTCTTACGAGCAGTACTTC

j_call: TRBJ2-1
d_call: TRBD1
v_call: TRBV27
clone_size: few
cdr3_aa: CASSLLTGSSYNEQFF
cdr3_nt: TGTGCCAGCAGTCTCCTGACAGGGAGCTCCTACAATGAGCAGTTCTTC

j_call: TRBJ1-1
d_call: TRBD1
v_call: TRBV20-1
clone_size: NA
cdr3_aa: CSARDITGTGRTEAFF
cdr3_nt: TGCAGTGCTAGAGATATAACCGGGACAGGCCGGACTGAAGCTTTCTTT

j_call: TRBJ1-1
d_call: NA
v_call: TRBV20-1
clone_size: few
cdr3_aa: CSAFKSNTEAFF
cdr3_nt: TGCAGTGCCTTTAAGTCGAACACTGAAGCTTTCTTT

j_call: TRBJ2-7
d_call: NA
v_call: TRBV9
clone_size: few
cdr3_aa: CASTRKASSYEQYF
cdr3_nt: TGTGCCAGCACCAGAAAGGCTAGCAGCTACGAGCAGTACTTC

j_call: TRBJ1-2
d_call: NA
v_call: TRBV5-1
clone_size: few
cdr3_aa: CASSFERPNYGYTF
cdr3_nt: TGCGCCAGCAGCTTCGAACGGCCTAACTATGGCTACACCTTC

j_call: TRBJ2-1
d_call: TRBD2
v_call: TRBV10-3
clone_size: NA
cdr3_aa: CAISEIQEAGKSNEQFF
cdr3_nt: TGTGCCATCAGTGAGATACAAGAAGCGGGAAAATCCAATGAGCAGTTCTTC

j_call: TRBJ1-2
d_call: NA
v_call: TRBV7-2
clone_size: many
cdr3_aa: CASSLRAGDVYGYTF
cdr3_nt: TGTGCCAGCAGCTTAAGGGCAGGGGATGTCTATGGCTACACCTTC

j_call: TRBJ2-7
d_call: NA
v_call: TRBV7-2
clone_size: NA
cdr3_aa: CASSLIQGGAYEQYF
cdr3_nt: TGTGCCAGCAGCTTAATCCAGGGGGGCGCCTACGAGCAGTACTTC

j_call: TRBJ2-1
d_call: TRBD2
v_call: TRBV20-1
clone_size: many
cdr3_aa: CSARDPTSGSLDEQFF
cdr3_nt: TGCAGTGCTAGAGATCCAACTAGCGGGAGTTTGGATGAGCAGTTCTTC

j_call: TRBJ2-1
d_call: NA
v_call: TRBV3-1
clone_size: few
cdr3_aa: CASSPSGAQYNEQFF
cdr3_nt: TGTGCCAGCAGCCCCTCAGGGGCCCAATACAATGAGCAGTTCTTC

j_call: TRBJ2-3
d_call: NA
v_call: TRBV29-1
clone_size: many
cdr3_aa: CSVVLRGARAPDTQYF
cdr3_nt: TGCAGCGTTGTCCTACGGGGGGCCCGGGCCCCAGATACGCAGTATTTT

j_call: TRBJ2-7
d_call: TRBD1
v_call: TRBV4-1
clone_size: few
cdr3_aa: CASSQDRVTSYEQYF
cdr3_nt: TGCGCCAGCAGCCAGGACAGGGTCACTAGCTACGAGCAGTACTTC

j_call: TRBJ1-1
d_call: NA
v_call: TRBV7-9
clone_size: few
cdr3_aa: CAILGEGSGTEAFF
cdr3_nt: TGTGCCATCTTGGGGGAGGGCTCTGGCACTGAAGCTTTCTTT

j_call: TRBJ2-6
d_call: NA
v_call: TRBV6-1
clone_size: NA
cdr3_aa: CASKRWAGLGSGANVLTF
cdr3_nt: TGTGCCAGCAAGCGATGGGCAGGTTTAGGCTCTGGGGCCAACGTCCTGACTTTC

j_call: TRBJ1-6
d_call: NA
v_call: TRBV7-9
clone_size: many
cdr3_aa: CASSPRRDTYNSPLHF
cdr3_nt: TGTGCCAGCAGCCCACGGCGGGACACTTATAATTCACCCCTCCACTTT

j_call: TRBJ2-4
d_call: NA
v_call: TRBV15
clone_size: many
cdr3_aa: CATSRDRDLAKNIQYF
cdr3_nt: TGTGCCACCAGCAGAGACAGGGATTTAGCCAAAAACATTCAGTACTTC

j_call: TRBJ2-1
d_call: TRBD2
v_call: TRBV20-1
clone_size: many
cdr3_aa: CSAPADSAGVFF
cdr3_nt: TGCAGTGCCCCCGCGGATTCGGCGGGAGTGTTCTTC

j_call: TRBJ1-1
d_call: TRBD1
v_call: TRBV29-1
clone_size: many
cdr3_aa: CSAWGQGSGPTEAFF
cdr3_nt: TGCAGCGCCTGGGGACAGGGGTCAGGCCCCACTGAAGCTTTCTTT

j_call: TRBJ2-7
d_call: TRBD2
v_call: TRBV20-1
clone_size: NA
cdr3_aa: CSARDVSGSFYEQYF
cdr3_nt: TGCAGTGCTAGAGATGTGAGCGGGAGTTTCTACGAGCAGTACTTC

j_call: TRBJ1-5
d_call: TRBD1
v_call: TRBV20-1
clone_size: NA
cdr3_aa: CSATGGLGQPQHF
cdr3_nt: TGCAGTGCTACAGGGGGCTTAGGTCAGCCCCAGCATTTT

j_call: TRBJ2-3
d_call: TRBD1
v_call: TRBV7-8
clone_size: few
cdr3_aa: CASSGNRGPDTQYF
cdr3_nt: TGTGCCAGCAGCGGAAACAGGGGTCCAGATACGCAGTATTTT

j_call: TRBJ2-3
d_call: TRBD2
v_call: TRBV20-1
clone_size: NA
cdr3_aa: CSARGEGRPDTQYF
cdr3_nt: TGCAGTGCCCGTGGGGAGGGCCGTCCAGATACGCAGTATTTT

j_call: TRBJ1-2
d_call: NA
v_call: TRBV6-4
clone_size: NA
cdr3_aa: CASSRQFLGYTF
cdr3_nt: TGTGCCAGCAGTCGACAGTTCCTCGGCTACACCTTC

j_call: TRBJ2-1
d_call: NA
v_call: TRBV7-3
clone_size: many
cdr3_aa: CASSLLGSYNEQFF
cdr3_nt: TGTGCCAGCAGCTTACTAGGCTCCTACAATGAGCAGTTCTTC

j_call: TRBJ1-2
d_call: TRBD1
v_call: TRBV28
clone_size: many
cdr3_aa: CASSTTGDYTF
cdr3_nt: TGTGCCAGCAGTACGACAGGGGACTACACCTTC

j_call: TRBJ1-5
d_call: NA
v_call: TRBV12-3/TRBV12-4
clone_size: few
cdr3_aa: CASSLPGRGKPQHF
cdr3_nt: TGTGCCAGCAGTTTACCCGGCAGGGGCAAGCCCCAGCATTTT

j_call: TRBJ2-1
d_call: TRBD2
v_call: TRBV4-3
clone_size: NA
cdr3_aa: CASSQDTGRAYNEQFF
cdr3_nt: TGCGCCAGCAGCCAAGATACGGGGAGGGCCTACAATGAGCAGTTCTTC

j_call: TRBJ2-1
d_call: TRBD2
v_call: TRBV27
clone_size: many
cdr3_aa: CASSRLAERDEQFF
cdr3_nt: TGTGCCAGCAGTCGGCTAGCGGAGAGGGATGAGCAGTTCTTC

j_call: TRBJ2-1
d_call: TRBD2
v_call: TRBV7-9
clone_size: NA
cdr3_aa: CASSVLLGLAGGNEQFF
cdr3_nt: TGTGCCAGCAGCGTACTCCTGGGACTAGCGGGAGGTAATGAGCAGTTCTTC

j_call: TRBJ2-2
d_call: NA
v_call: TRBV6-2/TRBV6-3
clone_size: many
cdr3_aa: CASSYRTTRELFF
cdr3_nt: TGTGCCAGCAGTTACCGAACCACCCGGGAGCTGTTTTTT

j_call: TRBJ1-1
d_call: NA
v_call: TRBV15
clone_size: many
cdr3_aa: CATSRVAGASGHTEAFF
cdr3_nt: TGTGCCACCAGCAGAGTAGCGGGAGCGAGCGGACACACTGAAGCTTTCTTT